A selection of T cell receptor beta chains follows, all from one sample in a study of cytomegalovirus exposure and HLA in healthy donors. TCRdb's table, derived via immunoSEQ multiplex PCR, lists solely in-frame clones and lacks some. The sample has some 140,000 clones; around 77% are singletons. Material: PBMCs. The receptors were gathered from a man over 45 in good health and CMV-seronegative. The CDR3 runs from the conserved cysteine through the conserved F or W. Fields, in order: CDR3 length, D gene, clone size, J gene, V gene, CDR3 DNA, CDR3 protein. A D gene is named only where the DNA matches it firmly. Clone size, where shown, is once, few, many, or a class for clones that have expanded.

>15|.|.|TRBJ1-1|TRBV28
TGTGCCAGCAGTTTTGGGGCGGCGATGAACACTGAAGCTTTCTTT
CASSFGAAMNTEAFF
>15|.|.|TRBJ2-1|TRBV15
TGTGCCACCAGCAGAGAGCGGAGCTCCTACAATGAGCAGTTCTTC
CATSRERSSYNEQFF
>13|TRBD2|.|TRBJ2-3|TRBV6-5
TGTGCCAGCAGACCCCCCTCGGCGGGAGCGCAGTATTTT
CASRPPSAGAQYF
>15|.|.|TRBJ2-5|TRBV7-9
TGTGCCAGCAGCTTAGGACAACAGTACCAAGAGACCCAGTACTTC
CASSLGQQYQETQYF
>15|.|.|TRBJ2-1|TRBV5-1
TGCGCCAGCAGCTTTGGTTCAGAACCTTACAATGAGCAGTTCTTC
CASSFGSEPYNEQFF
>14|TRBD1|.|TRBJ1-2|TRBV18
TGTGCCAGCTCACCGGGAGACAGGGTCAACGGCTACACCTTC
CASSPGDRVNGYTF
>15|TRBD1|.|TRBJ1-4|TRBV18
TGTGCCAGCTCACCACGGGGACAGGCTAATGAAAAACTGTTTTTT
CASSPRGQANEKLFF
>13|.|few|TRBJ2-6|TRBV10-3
TGTGCCATCGGAGGGTTAGGGGCCAACGTCCTGACTTTC
CAIGGLGANVLTF
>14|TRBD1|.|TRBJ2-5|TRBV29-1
TGCAGCGTTGCCGGGACAGGGGGCTCAGAGACCCAGTACTTC
CSVAGTGGSETQYF
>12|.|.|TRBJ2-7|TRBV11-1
TGTGCCAGCAGCATGGACACCTACGAGCAGTACTTC
CASSMDTYEQYF
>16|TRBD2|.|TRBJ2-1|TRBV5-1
TGCGCCAGCAGCTTGACTAGCGGGAGACCCTACAATGAGCAGTTCTTC
CASSLTSGRPYNEQFF
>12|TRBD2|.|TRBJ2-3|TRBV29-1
TGCAGCGGGGGACTAGTCACAGATACGCAGTATTTT
CSGGLVTDTQYF
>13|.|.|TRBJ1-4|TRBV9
TGTGCCAGCAGCGTAGACAATAATGAAAAACTGTTTTTT
CASSVDNNEKLFF
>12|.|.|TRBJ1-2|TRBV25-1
TGTGCCAGCAGTCGGGGGACGGATGGCTACACCTTC
CASSRGTDGYTF
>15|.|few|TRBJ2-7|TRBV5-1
TGCGCCAGCAGCCAAAGGACATCAAATTCGGCCGAGCAGTACTTC
CASSQRTSNSAEQYF
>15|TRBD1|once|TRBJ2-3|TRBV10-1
TGCGCCAGCAGTGATACGGGGACAGGCACAGATACGCAGTATTTT
CASSDTGTGTDTQYF
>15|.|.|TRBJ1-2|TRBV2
TGTGCCAGCAGGAACTATCGGGTTGCTAACTATGGCTACACCTTC
CASRNYRVANYGYTF
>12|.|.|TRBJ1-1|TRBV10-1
TGCGCCAGCAGTGAGGGGGCAATTGCTGCTTTCTTT
CASSEGAIAAFF
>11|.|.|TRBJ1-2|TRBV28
TGTGCCAGTTTTCAGGGATATGGCTACACCTTC
CASFQGYGYTF
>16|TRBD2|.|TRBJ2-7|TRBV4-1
TGCGCCAGCAGCCAGATTAGGGGGACTAGCGAGTTCGAGCAGTACTTC
CASSQIRGTSEFEQYF
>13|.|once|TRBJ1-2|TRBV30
TGTGCCTGGGTCCCCGGAGGGCGAAAGGGCTACACCTTC
CAWVPGGRKGYTF
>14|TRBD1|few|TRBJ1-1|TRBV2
TGTGCCAGCACGCAGGGGGCCGAGAACACTGAAGCTTTCTTT
CASTQGAENTEAFF
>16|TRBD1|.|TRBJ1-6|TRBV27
TGTGCCAGCATCGCGCTCCGGGACAGCAATCATTCACCCCTCCACTTT
CASIALRDSNHSPLHF
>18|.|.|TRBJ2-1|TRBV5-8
TGTGCCAGCAGCACAGGTAGCAACGATGCCCGTACATACAATGAGCAGTTCTTC
CASSTGSNDARTYNEQFF
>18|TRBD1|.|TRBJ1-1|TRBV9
TGTGCCAGCAGTAATAGTCCGGGACAGGGGGCCGGGAACACTGAAGCTTTCTTT
CASSNSPGQGAGNTEAFF
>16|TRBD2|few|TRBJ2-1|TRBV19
TGTGCCAGTAGTATGCCTAGCGGGAGGCCCTCCAATGAGCAGTTCTTC
CASSMPSGRPSNEQFF
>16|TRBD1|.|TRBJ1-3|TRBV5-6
TGTGCCAGCAGCTTGACGACAGGGGTGTCTGGAAACACCATATATTTT
CASSLTTGVSGNTIYF
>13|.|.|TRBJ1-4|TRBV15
TGTGCCACCAGCACGGGGGAATATGAAAAACTGTTTTTT
CATSTGEYEKLFF
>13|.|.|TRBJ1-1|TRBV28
TGTGCCAGCAGCAGAACAGGGTTCACTGAAGCTTTCTTT
CASSRTGFTEAFF
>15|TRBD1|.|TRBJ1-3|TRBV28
TGTGCCAGCAGGGGACAGGTCCTCTCTGGAAACACCATATATTTT
CASRGQVLSGNTIYF
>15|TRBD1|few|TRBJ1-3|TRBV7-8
TGTGCCAGCAGCTTCGGGACAGGGGCTGGAAACACCATATATTTT
CASSFGTGAGNTIYF
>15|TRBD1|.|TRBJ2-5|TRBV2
TGTGCCAGCAGTGGACGACAGGGGGCGCGTGAGACCCAGTACTTC
CASSGRQGARETQYF
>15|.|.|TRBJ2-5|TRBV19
TGTGCCAGTGGGCCGGGACAAACGACCGTGGAGACCCAGTACTTC
CASGPGQTTVETQYF
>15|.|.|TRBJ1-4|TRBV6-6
TGTGCCAGCAGTTTACAGGACACAACTAATGAAAAACTGTTTTTT
CASSLQDTTNEKLFF
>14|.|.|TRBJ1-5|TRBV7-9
TGTGCCAGCAGCTTCCAGGGGAGCAATCAGCCCCAGCATTTT
CASSFQGSNQPQHF
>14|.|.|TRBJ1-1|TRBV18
TGTGCCAGCTCCCCCGGGAGGGAGAACACTGAAGCTTTCTTT
CASSPGRENTEAFF
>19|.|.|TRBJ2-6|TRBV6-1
TGTGCCAGCAGTGAAGGATTTGTAGGAGGGGCCTCTGGGGCCAACGTCCTGACTTTC
CASSEGFVGGASGANVLTF
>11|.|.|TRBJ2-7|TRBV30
TGTGCCTGGAGTGTTCGGGACGAGCAGTACTTC
CAWSVRDEQYF
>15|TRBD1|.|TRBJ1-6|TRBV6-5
TGTGCCAGCAGTACCGGACAGGGGGGTAATTCACCCCTCCACTTT
CASSTGQGGNSPLHF
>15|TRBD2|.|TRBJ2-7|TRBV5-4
TGTGCCAGCAGCTTGCCCAGGACTAGCGGAAGGGAGCAGTACTTC
CASSLPRTSGREQYF
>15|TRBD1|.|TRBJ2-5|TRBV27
TGTGCCAGCAGTTCATGGACAGGGGTCCAAGAGACCCAGTACTTC
CASSSWTGVQETQYF
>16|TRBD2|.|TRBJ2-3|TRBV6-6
TGTGCCAGCAGTTATGGGGCGGGAGGGGACGGAGATACGCAGTATTTT
CASSYGAGGDGDTQYF
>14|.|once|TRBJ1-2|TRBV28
TGTGCCAGCAGGGAGGGGGGGTTTAACTATGGCTACACCTTC
CASREGGFNYGYTF
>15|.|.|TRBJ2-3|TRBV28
TGTGCCAGCAGTGCCCCCGGGAGCCTCACAGATACGCAGTATTTT
CASSAPGSLTDTQYF
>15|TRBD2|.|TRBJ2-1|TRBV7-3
TGTGCCAGCAGCAAACCGGGACTAGCGAGGAATGAGCAGTTCTTC
CASSKPGLARNEQFF
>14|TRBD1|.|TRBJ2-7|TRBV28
TGTGCCAGCAGAATCGGACAGGATCAGGCCGAGCAGTACTTC
CASRIGQDQAEQYF
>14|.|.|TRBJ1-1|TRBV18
TGTGCCACCTCACCCGAGGCGGGAAACACTGAAGCTTTCTTT
CATSPEAGNTEAFF
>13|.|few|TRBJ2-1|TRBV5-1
TGCGCCAGCAGCTTGTACTTCGCTAATGAGCAGTTCTTC
CASSLYFANEQFF
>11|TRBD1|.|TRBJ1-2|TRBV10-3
TGTGCCACCAACACAGGGGGTGGCTACACCTTC
CATNTGGGYTF
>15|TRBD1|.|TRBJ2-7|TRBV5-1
TGCGCCAGCAGCGCCCTGACAGGGCACTCCTACGAGCAGTACTTC
CASSALTGHSYEQYF
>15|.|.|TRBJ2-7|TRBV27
TGTGCCAGCAGTCCTTCTGGCCGGACAAACTACGAGCAGTACTTC
CASSPSGRTNYEQYF
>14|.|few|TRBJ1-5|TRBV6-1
TGTGCCAGCAGTGGCGGCAGGGCAACCCAGCCCCAGCATTTT
CASSGGRATQPQHF